The clone carrying this T cell receptor beta chain was seen many times. Its antigen is undetermined. The sample comes from a study of T cells in Graves' hyperthyroidism and ophthalmopathy. General observations from the study: Ophthalmopathy and stable hyperthyroidism were separated by a 13 V-J model.

RNA transcripts provided the source from which TCR beta CDR3 regions were amplified. HTBI primers were the set used in a first-round RT-PCR of the TCR CDR3. TCRdb called the multiplex PCR reads again in MiXCR, with one record for every CDR3 protein. This repertoire shows about 480,000 distinct CDR3 sequences, approximately 15% found once; its top ten account for under 20%. There are 14 residues in the CDR3. J lost 5 bases, V lost 5 bases, and 6 bases had no gene match. CDR1 is MNHEY, CDR2 SMNVEV, per germline (reference sequence). Patients aged 18 to 65 had newly diagnosed hyperthyroidism lasting under 2 months.

The gene calls are TRBV27 and TRBJ1-1; 9 bases line up with TRBD1. This receptor was obtained from a woman aged 18-29 years with Graves' hyperthyroidism. Sequencing input: blood. In nucleotides, the CDR3 is TGTGCCAGCAGTACCCACAGGGGGCTAACTGAAGCTTTCTTT. Protein: CASSTHRGLTEAFF.